What follows are 16 T cell receptor beta chains derived from one specimen sequenced in a study of blood T cell repertoires in COVID-19. Generated by immunoSEQ multiplex PCR, the TCRdb table keeps only in-frame clones and is missing some. The table shows 140,000 or so clones, with roughly 80% occurring only once. Sequenced sample: peripheral blood. The receptors here all came from a man between 65 and 80 years old who had recovered from COVID-19.

The chain links TRBV30 to TRBJ2-1, with 9 bases lining up with TRBD2. The germline CDR1 and CDR2 sequences are GTSNPN and SVGIG (reference sequence). The CDR3 consists of 16 residues. Losses at the gene ends were 3 bases for V and 1 base for J; bases not matched to a gene: 7. The CDR3 region is CAWSGRAGGSYNEQFF. The CDR3 nucleotides read TGTGCCTGGAGCGGGCGAGCGGGAGGATCCTACAATGAGCAGTTCTTC.

The V and J genes are TRBV2 and TRBJ2-7; 10 bases map to TRBD1. This CDR3 is 15 amino acids long. CDR1 SNHLY and CDR2 FYNNEI come from the germline V gene. Trimming cost V 5 bases and J 6 bases; bases outside gene matches: 10. In DNA form, the CDR3 reads TGTGCCAGCAGTACCGGGACAGGGGACGAGGGCGAGCAGTACTTC. Its translation: CASSTGTGDEGEQYF.

This CDR3 is CASSLGSRWGADTQYF. In DNA, the CDR3 is TGTGCCAGCAGCTTAGGGTCCCGATGGGGGGCAGATACGCAGTATTTT. V usage is TRBV7-2 and J usage is TRBJ2-3; D is perhaps TRBD2 (6 bases). Germline-derived CDR1 and CDR2 are SGHTA and FQGNSA. This CDR3 region has 16 residues. With 1 base removed from V and 4 bases from J, the gap between germline ends came to 15 bases.

This clone appeared once. The rearrangement uses TRBV2 and TRBJ2-3; no reliable D call. CDR3 length: 13 amino acids. Germline-derived CDR1 and CDR2 are SNHLY and FYNNEI. Trimming removed 2 bases at V and 6 bases at J, with 9 bases between. CDR3: CASSESLPDTQYF. CDR3 nucleotides: TGTGCCAGCAGTGAAAGCTTACCGGATACGCAGTATTTT.

This clone was detected only once. The V gene is TRBV14, the J gene TRBJ1-1; D is undetermined. Germline CDR1 SGHDN, CDR2 FVKESK. The CDR3 runs to 13 residues. Trimming cost V 8 bases and J 0 bases, with 10 bases left between them. CDR3 bases: TGTGCCAGCGCGAAATCTTTGAACACTGAAGCTTTCTTT. Protein product: CASAKSLNTEAFF.

V usage is TRBV6-5 and J usage is TRBJ1-2, with 9 nucleotides matching TRBD1. The CDR3 covers 15 residues. Germline CDR1 reads MNHEY; CDR2 reads SVGAGI. Germline trimming cut 7 bases from V and 4 bases from J; bases unmatched to any gene: 10. The CDR3: CASTLLQGAGYGYTF. CDR3 sequence (DNA): TGTGCCAGCACCTTGTTACAGGGGGCAGGCTATGGCTACACCTTC.

The chain employs TRBV5-1 and TRBJ2-7; a possible D gene is TRBD1 (5 bases). The CDR3 is 15 residues long. Germline V gene sequence: CDR1 SGHRS, CDR2 YFSETQ. The V end was cut by 4 bases, the J end by 2 bases, with 16 bases between. The CDR3 is CASSPTPPGPYEQYF. DNA of the CDR3: TGCGCCAGCAGCCCAACCCCACCAGGGCCCTACGAGCAGTACTTC.

The rearrangement links TRBV6-2 or TRBV6-3 to TRBJ1-2; the match to TRBD1 covers 10 bases. Germline loops: CDR1 MNHEY, CDR2 SVGEGT. The CDR3 consists of 16 residues. After removal of 4 bases from V and 3 bases from J, the junction contained 8 bases not matched to a gene. CDR3 loop: CASSFPPGQGYYGYTF. DNA for the CDR3: TGTGCCAGCAGTTTTCCTCCGGGACAGGGGTACTATGGCTACACCTTC.

The rearrangement links TRBV7-2 to TRBJ2-7; TRBD1 aligns across 9 bases. Germline values: CDR1 SGHTA, CDR2 FQGNSA. This CDR3 is built from 16 residues. V lost 5 bases and J lost 5; bases outside the gene matches: 13. Here the CDR3 reads CASSAARDRVSNEQYF. Here the CDR3 DNA reads TGTGCCAGCAGCGCAGCCAGGGACAGGGTATCCAACGAGCAGTACTTC.

The V and J genes are TRBV4-1 and TRBJ1-4, with no clear D. Trimming removed 5 bases at V and 0 bases at J, with 13 bases between. From germline, CDR1 is MGHRA and CDR2 YSYEKL. The CDR3 consists of 16 residues. The CDR3 sequence is CASSSRREATNEKLFF. CDR3 DNA sequence: TGCGCCAGCAGCAGCCGACGAGAGGCAACTAATGAAAAACTGTTTTTT.

The J gene is TRBJ2-7, the V gene TRBV19, with D possibly being TRBD1 (6 bases). This CDR3 is built from 15 residues. V dropped 5 bases and J dropped 3 bases, with 17 bases sitting between them. Germline CDR1 is LNHDA and CDR2 is SQIVND (reference sequence). The chain's CDR3 is CASSPEPRDNYEQYF. DNA of the CDR3: TGTGCCAGTAGTCCTGAACCCCGGGACAACTACGAGCAGTACTTC.

This clone was recorded once. This sequence joins TRBV6-5 and TRBJ2-3; 9 nucleotides agree with TRBD2. Germline CDR1 MNHEY, CDR2 SVGAGI. There are 15 residues in the CDR3. V was clipped by 2 bases and J by 4 bases; unmatched bases: 4. The chain's CDR3 is CASSYAGGPPDTQYF. The CDR3, as DNA: TGTGCCAGCAGTTACGCGGGAGGGCCACCAGATACGCAGTATTTT.

This clone was counted once. The genes are TRBV10-1 and TRBJ2-7, with 9 nucleotides matching TRBD1. After removal of 7 bases from V and 3 bases from J, the junction contained 7 bases not matched to a gene. CDR3 size: 14 residues. Germline V gene data show CDR1 as WNHNN and CDR2 as SYGVQD (reference sequence). This chain's CDR3 is CASNGQGPRYEQYF. CDR3 sequence (DNA): TGCGCCAGCAACGGACAGGGGCCTCGCTACGAGCAGTACTTC.

The chain recombines TRBV7-9 with TRBJ1-5, with a tentative D call TRBD1 (5 bases). The CDR3 runs 17 residues. V was cut by 5 bases and J by 0 bases, with 17 bases left in between. Germline values: CDR1 SEHNR, CDR2 FQNEAQ (reference sequence). This CDR3 reads CASSHSDGDYSNQPQHF. DNA for the CDR3: TGTGCCAGCAGCCATTCGGACGGGGACTATAGCAATCAGCCCCAGCATTTT.

V usage is TRBV20-1 and J usage is TRBJ2-3; 13 nucleotides match TRBD2. Germline loops: CDR1 DFQATT, CDR2 SNEGSKA (reference sequence). This CDR3 contains 14 residues. J gave up 7 bases and V 3 bases, and 4 bases lay outside the gene matches. For the CDR3, the DNA is TGCAGTGCTAGTACTAGCGGGAGGGCCAATACGCAGTATTTT. Its protein product is CSASTSGRANTQYF.

The chain links TRBV5-4 to TRBJ2-7; 8 bases are shared with TRBD2. J was trimmed by 5 bases and V by 4 bases; bases with no gene match: 8. CDR3 length equals 14 residues. The germline V gene has CDR1 SGHNT and CDR2 YYREEE (reference sequence). In DNA, the CDR3 is TGTGCCAGCAGCCATGGCGGGAGGACGGACGAGCAGTACTTC. This encodes CASSHGGRTDEQYF.